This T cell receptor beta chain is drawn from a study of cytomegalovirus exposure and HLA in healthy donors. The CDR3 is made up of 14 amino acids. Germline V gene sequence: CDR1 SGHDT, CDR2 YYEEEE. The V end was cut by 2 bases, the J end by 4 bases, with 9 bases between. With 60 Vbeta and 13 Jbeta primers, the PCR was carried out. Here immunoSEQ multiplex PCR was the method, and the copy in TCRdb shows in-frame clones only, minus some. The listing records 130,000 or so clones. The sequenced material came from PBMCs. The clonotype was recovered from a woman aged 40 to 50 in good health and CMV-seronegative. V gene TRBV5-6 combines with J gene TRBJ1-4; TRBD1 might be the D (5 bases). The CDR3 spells CASSFRGNNEKLFF. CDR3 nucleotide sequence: TGTGCCAGCAGCTTCCGGGGGAATAATGAAAAACTGTTTTTT.